This T cell receptor (beta chain) was obtained from a study of blood T cell repertoires in COVID-19. Across the study: The United States, Italy and Spain provided the acute and convalescent COVID-19 samples.

Authors' analysis steps: Estimated nucleated cell counts came from reference gene primer amplification. Some clones are missing from TCRdb's copy, which holds only in-frame ones; the method was immunoSEQ multiplex PCR. V and J calls and clone size follow that table, whereas D and trimming were derived from the DNA. The sample has 90,000 to 100,000 clones, 89% seen once. Enrollment of patients from Seattle took place during active infection, with longitudinal follow-up. In germline, CDR1 is LNHDA, CDR2 SQIVND (reference sequence). The CDR3 has 17 amino acids. Trimming removed 4 bases at V and 6 bases at J, with 22 bases between.

The receptor's source is a man in his 60s with COVID-19, enrolled during active disease. Sequencing input: peripheral blood. The V gene is TRBV19, the J gene TRBJ2-1; tentative D call: TRBD2 (5 bases). The CDR3, as DNA: TGTGCCAGTAGTAGGGCGGGTTCTACTTCTCGGGTCAATGAGCAGTTCTTC. This gives the protein CASSRAGSTSRVNEQFF.